Following are 5 T cell receptor beta chains from one sample sequenced in a study of cytomegalovirus exposure and HLA in healthy donors. Here immunoSEQ multiplex PCR was the method, and the copy in TCRdb shows in-frame clones only, minus some. The table shows some 100,000 clones, with 86% occurring only once. Sequenced: PBMCs. Receptor source: a man aged 18 to 29 in good health and CMV-seronegative.

This clone was detected ten times or more. The gene calls are TRBV27 and TRBJ1-4; no reliable D call. With 6 bases removed from V and 8 bases from J, the gap between germline ends came to 19 bases. The CDR3 contains 15 residues. In germline, CDR1 is MNHEY, CDR2 SMNVEV (reference sequence). The CDR3 loop reads CASSPGRGGIEKLFF. CDR3 coding DNA: TGTGCCAGCAGCCCTGGGCGGGGAGGTATCGAAAAACTGTTTTTT.

This clone was detected once. The rearrangement joins TRBV5-6 to TRBJ2-3; TRBD2 might be the D (6 bases). V was shortened by 6 bases and J by 2 bases, with 13 bases between the two germline ends. The length of the CDR3 is 14 residues. Per the germline V gene, CDR1 is SGHDT and CDR2 is YYEEEE. CDR3 region: CASIRDSNTDTQYF. CDR3 nucleotide sequence: TGTGCCAGCATCCGGGACTCCAACACAGATACGCAGTATTTT.

The rearrangement links TRBV5-1 to TRBJ1-3; D uncertain. This CDR3 contains 17 residues. V was pared by 0 bases and J by 0 bases, with 13 bases between. Germline V gene sequence: CDR1 SGHRS, CDR2 YFSETQ. CDR3 DNA sequence: TGCGCCAGCAGCTTGGGGGGAGCGCTTGGCTCTGGAAACACCATATATTTT. As protein: CASSLGGALGSGNTIYF.

This chain uses TRBV5-1 with TRBJ2-1, with 11 positions matching TRBD1. The CDR3 totals 15 residues. The V segment lost 0 bases and the J segment 8 bases; nucleotides outside the gene matches: 4. Germline loops: CDR1 SGHRS, CDR2 YFSETQ. CDR3 nucleotides: TGCGCCAGCAGCTTGGGAGGACAGGGGGCTGATGAGCAGTTCTTC. This gives the protein CASSLGGQGADEQFF. Full variable domain (remainder filled in from reference TRBV5-1 and TRBJ2-1): KAGVTQTPRYLIKTRGQQVTLSCSPISGHRSVSWYQQTPGQGLQFLFEYFSETQRNKGNFPGRFSGRQFSNSRSEMNVSTLELGDSALYLCASSLGGQGADEQFFGPGTRLTVL.

The chain uses TRBV2 and TRBJ2-1; tentative D call: TRBD1 (5 bases). Trimming pared 8 bases from V and 6 bases from J, leaving 11 bases between. CDR3 length equals 12 residues. CDR1 and CDR2 from the germline V gene are SNHLY and FYNNEI. This CDR3 is CASRGRGNEQFF. CDR3 nucleotide sequence: TGTGCCAGCCGTGGTAGGGGCAATGAGCAGTTCTTC.